This TCR beta chain was recorded in a study of blood T cells in healthy people across ages. Notes on the study in general: With naive T cell percentage, TCR beta diversity showed a strong correlation. Per million T cells, the diversity of TCR beta decreased roughly linearly as age advanced.

Worth noting for this clonotype: Its target is not known.

The second PCR ran about 6 to 11 cycles with a sample-barcoded 5' primer and J-beta primers. Using its own MiXCR run on the 5' RACE reads, TCRdb lists one record per CDR3 protein. This sample has about 780,000 distinct CDR3 sequences, with about half found just once. Per germline, CDR1 SQVTM and CDR2 ANQGSEA. V lost 2 bases to trimming and J lost 0 bases, with 5 bases between them. The CDR3 contains 14 residues. Extraction of total RNA produced a minimum of 5.5 micrograms from each sample. The receptor was isolated from a man older than 75 in good health. J is TRBJ2-6 and V is TRBV29-1; no firm D call. The sample consisted of blood. The CDR3 loop reads CSVELDSGANVLTF. CDR3 in DNA: TGCAGCGTTGAACTGGACTCTGGGGCCAACGTCCTGACTTTC.